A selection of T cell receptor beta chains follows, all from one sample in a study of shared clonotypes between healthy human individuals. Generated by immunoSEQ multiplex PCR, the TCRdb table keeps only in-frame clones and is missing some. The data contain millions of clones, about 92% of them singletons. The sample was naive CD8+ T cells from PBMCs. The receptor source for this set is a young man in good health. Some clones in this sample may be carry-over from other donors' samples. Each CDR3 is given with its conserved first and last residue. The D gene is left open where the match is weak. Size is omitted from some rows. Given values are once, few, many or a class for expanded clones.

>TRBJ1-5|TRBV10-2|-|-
CASRGGGLYSNQPQHF
TGCGCCAGCAGGGGGGGAGGGCTTTATAGCAATCAGCCCCAGCATTTT
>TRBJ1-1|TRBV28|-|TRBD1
CASSPGQGRTEAFF
TGTGCCAGCAGTCCCGGACAGGGGAGAACTGAAGCTTTCTTT
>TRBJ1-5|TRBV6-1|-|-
CASRPRGSNQPQHF
TGTGCCAGCAGACCGCGGGGAAGCAATCAGCCCCAGCATTTT
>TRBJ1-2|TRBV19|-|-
CASSIDPGEGANYGYTF
TGTGCCAGTAGTATAGATCCGGGCGAAGGTGCTAACTATGGCTACACCTTC
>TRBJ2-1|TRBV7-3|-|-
CASSLGEKQSSYNEQFF
TGTGCCAGCAGCTTAGGCGAGAAACAGAGCTCCTACAATGAGCAGTTCTTC
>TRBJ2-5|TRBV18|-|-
CASSPTPGGRQETQYF
TGTGCCAGCTCGCCAACCCCGGGGGGCCGGCAAGAGACCCAGTACTTC
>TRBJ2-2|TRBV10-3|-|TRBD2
CAISDGRETPGELFF
TGTGCCATCAGTGACGGGCGGGAGACCCCCGGGGAGCTGTTTTTT
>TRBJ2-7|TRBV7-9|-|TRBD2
CASSHTGTSGYTGYEQYF
TGTGCCAGCAGTCATACCGGGACTAGCGGTTATACAGGATACGAGCAGTACTTC
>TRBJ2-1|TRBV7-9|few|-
CASSSPTISSGDEQFF
TGTGCCAGCAGCTCCCCTACTATTTCCTCTGGGGATGAGCAGTTCTTC
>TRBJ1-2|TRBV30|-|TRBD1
CAWTIPQGRLANYGYTF
TGTGCCTGGACAATCCCACAGGGGCGACTCGCTAACTATGGCTACACCTTC
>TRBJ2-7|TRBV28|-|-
CASSLLTGVSYEQYF
TGTGCCAGCAGTCTTTTAACAGGCGTTTCCTACGAGCAGTACTTC
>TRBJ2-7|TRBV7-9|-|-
CASSPGTSSYEQYF
TGTGCCAGCAGCCCAGGGACTTCCTCCTACGAGCAGTACTTC
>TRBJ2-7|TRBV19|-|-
CASSEYDSPYEQYF
TGTGCCAGTAGTGAGTATGACAGCCCCTACGAGCAGTACTTC
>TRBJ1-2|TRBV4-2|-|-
CASSQDAGTFNYGYTF
TGTGCCAGCAGCCAAGACGCAGGGACTTTTAACTATGGCTACACCTTC
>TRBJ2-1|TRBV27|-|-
CASSWWAGTQGNEQFF
TGTGCCAGCAGTTGGTGGGCGGGAACCCAAGGGAATGAGCAGTTCTTC
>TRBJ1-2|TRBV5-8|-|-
CAVLFIGRGYTF
TGTGCCGTCCTATTCATCGGTCGTGGCTACACCTTC
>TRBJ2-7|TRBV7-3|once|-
CASSLIGRLGEQYF
TGTGCCAGCAGCTTAATCGGGAGACTCGGGGAGCAGTACTTC
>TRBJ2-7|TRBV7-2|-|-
CASSLVSRANYEQYF
TGTGCCAGCAGCTTAGTATCCAGGGCCAATTACGAGCAGTACTTC